This is a list of T cell receptor beta chains from one sample in a study of PD-L1 blockade in urothelial cancer. Sequenced by immunoSEQ multiplex PCR; TCRdb stores in-frame clones only, minus some. The sample has around 100,000 clones; less than 95% are singletons. The starting material was PBMCs, obtained around atezolizumab (anti-PD-L1) treatment. The receptors originated from a man aged 55 to 70 with urothelial cancer. The CDR3 runs from the conserved cysteine through the conserved F or W. The order of the fields is V gene, clone size, D gene, J gene, CDR3 protein, CDR3 DNA. A D gene is named only where the DNA matches it firmly. Clone sizes are given selectively: once, few, many, or a class where the clone is expanded.

>TRBV27|.|.|TRBJ2-3
CASRGTIDTQYF
TGTGCCAGCAGAGGGACAATAGATACGCAGTATTTT
>TRBV28|.|TRBD1|TRBJ1-2
CASTNTGGTVYNYGYTF
TGTGCCAGCACTAACACGGGGGGGACAGTATATAACTATGGCTACACCTTC
>TRBV7-9|.|.|TRBJ2-1
CASSLPQYNEQFF
TGTGCCAGCAGCTTACCCCAGTACAATGAGCAGTTCTTC
>TRBV29-1|.|TRBD2|TRBJ2-3
CSVERGDTDTQYF
TGCAGCGTTGAGCGGGGGGACACAGATACGCAGTATTTT
>TRBV5-6|few|.|TRBJ1-5
CASSLGRNQPQHF
TGTGCCAGCAGCTTAGGGAGAAATCAGCCCCAGCATTTT
>TRBV5-1|.|TRBD1|TRBJ2-3
CASSARGSPGTDTQYF
TGCGCCAGCAGCGCCAGGGGGTCCCCCGGCACAGATACGCAGTATTTT
>TRBV9|.|TRBD2|TRBJ2-2
CASSVAAGGGFGELFF
TGTGCCAGCAGCGTAGCAGCGGGAGGCGGTTTCGGGGAGCTGTTTTTT
>TRBV19|.|.|TRBJ1-5
CASSIVGGGQPQHF
TGTGCCAGTAGTATAGTCGGGGGAGGGCAGCCCCAGCATTTT
>TRBV7-9|.|TRBD1|TRBJ2-2
CASRGTGGAAGELFF
TGTGCCAGCAGAGGGACAGGGGGCGCGGCCGGGGAGCTGTTTTTT
>TRBV25-1|.|.|TRBJ1-1
CASSQLTGTEAFF
TGTGCCAGCAGTCAATTGACCGGGACTGAAGCTTTCTTT
>TRBV7-6|.|.|TRBJ1-5
CASSPGSSNQPQHF
TGTGCCAGCAGCCCCGGGAGCTCCAATCAGCCCCAGCATTTT
>TRBV9|.|TRBD1|TRBJ2-3
CASSVGSQGVGDTQYF
TGTGCCAGCAGCGTAGGTTCCCAGGGGGTCGGAGATACGCAGTATTTT
>TRBV4-2|.|.|TRBJ2-2
CASSQREYLNTGELFF
TGTGCCAGCAGCCAACGGGAGTATTTGAACACCGGGGAGCTGTTTTTT
>TRBV6-1|.|.|TRBJ1-1
CASSWGQNTEAFF
TGTGCCAGCAGCTGGGGACAGAACACTGAAGCTTTCTTT
>TRBV15|.|.|TRBJ2-5
CATRPAGATETQYF
TGTGCCACCAGGCCTGCTGGGGCCACAGAGACCCAGTACTTC
>TRBV7-6|.|TRBD1|TRBJ2-2
CASSHRGTGELFF
TGTGCCAGCAGCCACAGGGGTACCGGGGAGCTGTTTTTT
>TRBV18|.|.|TRBJ2-2
CASSLFSGRNTGELFF
TGTGCCAGCTCATTGTTCAGCGGTAGGAACACCGGGGAGCTGTTTTTT
>TRBV30|.|.|TRBJ2-3
CAWNSGVDTQYF
TGTGCCTGGAACTCGGGTGTAGATACGCAGTATTTT
>TRBV11-2|.|.|TRBJ1-5
CANPDVQGLNQPQHF
TGTGCCAACCCAGATGTGCAGGGCTTAAATCAGCCCCAGCATTTT
>TRBV7-7|.|.|TRBJ2-3
CASSLGPGIDTQYF
TGTGCCAGCAGCTTGGGTCCCGGGATAGATACGCAGTATTTT
>TRBV7-2|once|TRBD2|TRBJ2-1
CASSRTSGGAYEQFF
TGTGCCAGCAGCAGAACTAGCGGGGGGGCGTATGAGCAGTTCTTC
>TRBV28|.|TRBD1|TRBJ1-1
CASTEQGGTTEAFF
TGTGCCAGCACTGAACAGGGGGGGACCACTGAAGCTTTCTTT
>TRBV5-8|few|.|TRBJ1-3
CASSERGAGNTIYF
TGTGCCAGCAGCGAGAGAGGCGCTGGAAACACCATATATTTT
>TRBV9|once|.|TRBJ2-3
CASSVSAGAVRDTQYF
TGTGCCAGCAGCGTCTCGGCGGGGGCTGTGAGAGATACGCAGTATTTT
>TRBV7-6|.|TRBD2|TRBJ2-3
CASSRGGGLGTDTQYF
TGTGCCAGCAGCCGGGGGGGCGGGTTGGGCACAGATACGCAGTATTTT
>TRBV7-2|.|.|TRBJ1-1
CASSLEAGLTEAFF
TGTGCCAGCAGCTTAGAAGCAGGGTTAACTGAAGCTTTCTTT
>TRBV5-1|once|.|TRBJ1-1
CASSLVDLENTEAFF
TGCGCCAGCAGCTTGGTAGATTTAGAGAACACTGAAGCTTTCTTT
>TRBV7-2|.|.|TRBJ1-1
CASSVEAGRAGEAFF
TGTGCCAGCAGCGTAGAAGCTGGGAGGGCTGGTGAAGCTTTCTTT
>TRBV5-1|.|TRBD1|TRBJ1-1
CASGNRQGDTEAFF
TGCGCCAGCGGAAACCGACAGGGAGACACTGAAGCTTTCTTT
>TRBV5-1|.|TRBD2|TRBJ2-3
CASSLKEAGGPNTQYF
TGCGCCAGCAGCTTGAAAGAGGCGGGAGGGCCGAATACGCAGTATTTT
>TRBV5-1|.|TRBD1|TRBJ1-2
CASSFRQGELGGYTF
TGCGCCAGCAGCTTCCGACAGGGGGAATTGGGGGGCTACACCTTC
>TRBV30|.|.|TRBJ2-2
CAWSVESPGELFF
TGTGCCTGGAGTGTAGAGTCCCCCGGGGAGCTGTTTTTT
>TRBV5-1|.|.|TRBJ1-1
CASSLAGLTNTEAFF
TGCGCCAGCAGCCTGGCTGGACTGACGAACACTGAAGCTTTCTTT
>TRBV27|once|.|TRBJ2-3
CASGRMSTDTQYF
TGTGCCAGCGGGAGGATGAGCACAGATACGCAGTATTTT
>TRBV2|.|TRBD1|TRBJ2-7
CASSEALRQGAYEQYF
TGTGCCAGCAGTGAAGCGCTGAGACAGGGGGCGTACGAGCAGTACTTC
>TRBV30|.|.|TRBJ1-1
CAWSYAGRGEAFF
TGTGCCTGGAGCTACGCGGGACGGGGGGAGGCTTTCTTT
>TRBV10-1|.|.|TRBJ1-3
CASSGTGGGDGNTIYF
TGCGCCAGCAGTGGGACCGGGGGGGGCGATGGAAACACCATATATTTT
>TRBV2|.|.|TRBJ2-7
CASRGGAIAGEQYF
TGTGCCAGCAGGGGGGGGGCCATTGCCGGCGAGCAGTACTTC
>TRBV4-3|.|TRBD1|TRBJ1-1
CASSLDIPGQGAKTEAFF
TGCGCCAGCAGCCTCGATATTCCGGGACAGGGGGCAAAGACTGAAGCTTTCTTT
>TRBV7-9|.|.|TRBJ1-3
CASSLSGISGNTIYF
TGTGCCAGCAGCCTCTCGGGGATCTCTGGAAACACCATATATTTT
>TRBV6-9|few|TRBD1|TRBJ1-2
CASSYSRGQGNYGYTF
TGTGCCAGCAGTTACTCGAGGGGACAGGGTAACTATGGCTACACCTTC